This T cell receptor (beta chain) was captured by sequencing in a study of cytomegalovirus exposure and HLA in healthy donors. As for the study in general: Among the 398 genotyped donors, over 70% were placed in the Caucasian-associated ancestry cluster.

PCR used 60 Vbeta primers and 13 Jbeta primers. The method was immunoSEQ multiplex PCR; TCRdb's version includes in-frame clones alone and lacks a portion of them. This sample has 150,000 to 250,000 clones; around 79% occur once, and the top ten carry approximately 4.4%. V lost 6 bases to trimming and J lost 8 bases, with 19 bases between them. Germline V gene sequence: CDR1 MNHNY, CDR2 SVGAGI (reference sequence). The CDR3 has 15 amino acids. Material for sequencing was PBMCs. The receptor's source is a woman aged 25 to 39 in good health and CMV-seropositive. The chain employs TRBV6-6 and TRBJ1-4; a possible D gene is TRBD1 (5 bases). CDR3 coding DNA: TGTGCCAGCAGGCCTGTGGGGGGTTGGGTGGAAAAACTGTTTTTT. This encodes CASRPVGGWVEKLFF.